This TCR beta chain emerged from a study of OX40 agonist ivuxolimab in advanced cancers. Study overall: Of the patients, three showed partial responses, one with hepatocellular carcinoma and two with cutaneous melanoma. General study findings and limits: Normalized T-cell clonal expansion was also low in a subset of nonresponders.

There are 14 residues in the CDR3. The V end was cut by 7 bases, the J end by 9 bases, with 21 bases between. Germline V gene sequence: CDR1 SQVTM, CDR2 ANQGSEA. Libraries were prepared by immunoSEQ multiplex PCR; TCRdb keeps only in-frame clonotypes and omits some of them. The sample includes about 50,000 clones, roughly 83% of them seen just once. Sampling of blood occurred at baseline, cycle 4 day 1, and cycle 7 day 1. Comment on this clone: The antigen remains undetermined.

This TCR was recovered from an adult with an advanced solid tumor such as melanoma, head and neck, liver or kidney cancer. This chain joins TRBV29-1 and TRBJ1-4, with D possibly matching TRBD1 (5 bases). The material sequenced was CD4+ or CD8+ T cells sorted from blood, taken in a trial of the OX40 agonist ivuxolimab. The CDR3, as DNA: TGCAGCGCTACTCCCGGGGGGGGGAGCAAAAAACTGTTTTTT. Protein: CSATPGGGSKKLFF.